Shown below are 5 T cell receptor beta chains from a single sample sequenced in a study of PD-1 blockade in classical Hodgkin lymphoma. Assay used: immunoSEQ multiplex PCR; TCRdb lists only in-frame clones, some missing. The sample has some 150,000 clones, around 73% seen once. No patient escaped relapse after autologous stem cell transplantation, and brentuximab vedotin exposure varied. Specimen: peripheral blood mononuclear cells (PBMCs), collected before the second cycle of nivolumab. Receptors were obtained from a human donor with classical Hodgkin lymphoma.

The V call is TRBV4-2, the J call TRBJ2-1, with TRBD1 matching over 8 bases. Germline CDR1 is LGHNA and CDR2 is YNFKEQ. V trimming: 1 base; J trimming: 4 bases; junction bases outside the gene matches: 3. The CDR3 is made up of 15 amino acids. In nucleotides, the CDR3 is TGTGCCAGCAGCCAAGGACAGGGGTGGTACAATGAGCAGTTCTTC. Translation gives CASSQGQGWYNEQFF.

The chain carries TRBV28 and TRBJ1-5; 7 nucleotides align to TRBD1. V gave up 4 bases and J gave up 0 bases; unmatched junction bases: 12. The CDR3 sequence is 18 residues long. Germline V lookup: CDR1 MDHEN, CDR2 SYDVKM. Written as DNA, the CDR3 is TGTGCCAGCAGTTCCACAGGGGATAGGACCTATAGCAATCAGCCCCAGCATTTT. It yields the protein CASSSTGDRTYSNQPQHF.

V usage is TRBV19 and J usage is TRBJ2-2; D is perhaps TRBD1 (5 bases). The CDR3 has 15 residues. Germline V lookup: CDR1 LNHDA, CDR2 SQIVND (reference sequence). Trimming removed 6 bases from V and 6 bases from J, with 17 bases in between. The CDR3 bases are TGTGCCAGTAGGTACGAAACAGGAGTCCCCGGGGAGCTGTTTTTT. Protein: CASRYETGVPGELFF.

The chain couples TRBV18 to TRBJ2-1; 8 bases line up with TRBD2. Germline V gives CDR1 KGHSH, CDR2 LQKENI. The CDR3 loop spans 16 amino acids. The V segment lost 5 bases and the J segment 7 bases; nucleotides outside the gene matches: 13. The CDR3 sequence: CASSIPGLVRSNEQFF. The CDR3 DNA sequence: TGTGCCAGCTCAATACCGGGACTAGTCCGGTCGAATGAGCAGTTCTTC.

This chain's CDR3 is CASSPGTFLDTQYF. The CDR3 region has the DNA TGTGCCAGCAGCCCGGGGACTTTTCTCGATACGCAGTATTTT. This sequence joins TRBV7-9 and TRBJ2-3, with D tentatively TRBD2 (6 bases). The V end lost 5 bases, the J end lost 6 bases, and 15 bases lay between the germline ends. This CDR3 is built from 14 residues. Germline assignment: CDR1 SEHNR and CDR2 FQNEAQ (reference sequence). Looking up the rest from reference TRBV7-9 and TRBJ2-3 gives the full variable domain: DTGVSQNPRHKITKRGQNVTFRCDPISEHNRLYWYRQTLGQGPEFLTYFQNEAQLEKSRLLSDRFSAERPKGSFSTLEIQRTEQGDSAMYLCASSPGTFLDTQYFGPGTRLTVL.